This T cell receptor beta chain stems from a study of tissue T cells after allogeneic stem cell transplantation. TCRbeta CDR3 was sequenced at survey depth with template counts. TCRdb keeps only in-frame clones here, not all; method: immunoSEQ multiplex PCR. This table has approximately 12,000 clones, about 73% appearing once. Retrospectively chosen non-transplant comparators had other cancers and at least five gastrointestinal samples, without known gastrointestinal disease. Study findings and constraints: Across patients, clones rarely overlapped, yet motif clusters were shared tissue-specifically.

V trimming: 6 bases; J trimming: 1 base; junction bases outside the gene matches: 4. The CDR3 runs to 14 residues. Germline CDR1 reads SGHTA; CDR2 reads FQGTGA. Comment on this clone: The target antigen is unknown.

The TCR comes from a woman aged 18-49 years with breast cancer. The sample in question was tissue from the right colon, obtained at autopsy. The rearrangement uses TRBV7-3 and TRBJ2-3; TRBD2 aligns across 7 bases. CDR3 in DNA: TGTGCCAGCAGGCTCCGGGGGGGCACAGATACGCAGTATTTT. Protein product: CASRLRGGTDTQYF.